Following are 15 T cell receptor beta chains from one sample sequenced in a study of identical twins. Using its own MiXCR run on the 5' RACE reads, TCRdb lists one record per CDR3 protein. In the table there are just over 500,000 distinct CDR3 sequences, about 20% of which are singletons. This same sample was also part of a study on T cells expressing NK-cell markers.

The material sequenced was CD4+ T cells sorted from blood. These TCRs come from a woman younger than 30 in good health.

The V and J genes are TRBV5-6 and TRBJ2-7, with D tentatively TRBD1 (5 bases). The CDR3 extends over 15 amino acids. V lost 5 bases and J 2 bases, leaving 17 bases between the germline ends. Germline values: CDR1 SGHDT, CDR2 YYEEEE. This chain's CDR3 is CASSPSGSPPYEQYF. In DNA form, the CDR3 reads TGTGCCAGCAGTCCTTCAGGGTCCCCTCCCTACGAGCAGTACTTC.

This chain joins TRBV5-1 and TRBJ1-1; TRBD1 matches 7 bases. The CDR3 is made up of 15 amino acids. V lost 4 bases, J lost 1 base, and 7 bases stayed unmatched. CDR1 is SGHRS, CDR2 YFSETQ, per germline. The CDR3 bases are TGCGCCAGCAGCAGACAGGGTAATGAGAACACTGAAGCTTTCTTT. This gives the protein CASSRQGNENTEAFF.

A few counts support this clonotype. The chain is built from TRBV5-1 and TRBJ2-5; perhaps D is TRBD1 or TRBD2 (5 bases each). Germline CDR1 SGHRS, CDR2 YFSETQ. V shed 7 bases and J shed 3 bases, with 13 bases lying between them. The CDR3 spans 13 residues. CDR3 nucleotide sequence: TGCGCCAGCGGACGGGGCCCAGAAGAGACCCAGTACTTC. It is translated as CASGRGPEETQYF. Looking up the rest from reference TRBV5-1 and TRBJ2-5 gives the full variable domain: KAGVTQTPRYLIKTRGQQVTLSCSPISGHRSVSWYQQTPGQGLQFLFEYFSETQRNKGNFPGRFSGRQFSNSRSEMNVSTLELGDSALYLCASGRGPEETQYFGPGTRLLVL.

The rearrangement uses TRBV9 and TRBJ2-1, with TRBD2 matching 9 bases. The CDR3 runs 15 residues. Germline V gives CDR1 SGDLS, CDR2 YYNGEE. Unmatched junction bases numbered 3, after V lost 0 bases and J lost 5 bases. The CDR3 sequence: CASSVEVAGDNEQFF. The CDR3 DNA reads TGTGCCAGCAGCGTAGAGGTAGCGGGGGACAATGAGCAGTTCTTC.

This clonotype was seen only once. The genes are TRBV24-1 and TRBJ1-5, with TRBD1 identical over 8 bases. J lost 2 bases, V lost 7 bases, and 3 bases had no gene match. In germline, CDR1 is KGHDR, CDR2 SFDVKD. The CDR3 extends over 14 amino acids. The CDR3 DNA reads as TGTGCCACCAGCTCGGGACAGGGCAATCAGCCCCAGCATTTT. It encodes CATSSGQGNQPQHF.

This chain links TRBV10-3 with TRBJ2-2; 9 bases map to TRBD2. The V gene end was trimmed by 6 bases and the J gene end by 1 base; junction bases not matched to a gene: 9. CDR3 length: 17 amino acids. Germline CDR1 and CDR2: ENHRY and SYGVKD. CDR3 sequence (DNA): TGTGCCATCAGAATGGGAGCGGGGGGCCTGAACACCGGGGAGCTGTTTTTT. It is translated as CAIRMGAGGLNTGELFF.

In this sample, this clonotype turned up a few times. The chain employs TRBV9 and TRBJ2-3, with D tentatively TRBD2 (6 bases). Germline CDR1 and CDR2: SGDLS and YYNGEE. The CDR3 is 16 residues long. Trimming took 0 bases from V and 2 from J, leaving 13 bases between them. The CDR3 DNA reads TGTGCCAGCAGCGTAGGCCTAGCGCCCTACACAGATACGCAGTATTTT. Translated: CASSVGLAPYTDTQYF.

This rearrangement joins TRBV3-1 to TRBJ2-7, with 7 nucleotides matching TRBD2. CDR1 is LGHDT and CDR2 is YNNKEL in the germline V gene (reference sequence). Trimming took 9 bases from V and 1 from J; bases not matched to a gene: 3. The CDR3 totals 12 residues. CDR3 in amino acids: CASGGVSYEQYF. The CDR3 region has the DNA TGTGCCAGTGGGGGGGTATCCTACGAGCAGTACTTC.

The chain links TRBV6-1 to TRBJ1-1; D is possibly TRBD1 (6 bases). The V gene lost 6 bases and the J gene lost 5 bases, with 19 bases spanning the gap. The CDR3 is made up of 15 amino acids. CDR1 is MNHNS, CDR2 SASEGT, per germline. As DNA, the CDR3 is TGTGCCAGCAGACCCGAACAGGGTTGGGAAACTGAAGCTTTCTTT. Translated: CASRPEQGWETEAFF.

This clonotype was seen a handful of times. The chain carries TRBV18 and TRBJ2-6; no clear D. V was trimmed by 6 bases and J by 4 bases, leaving 13 bases between them. Germline lookup yields CDR1 KGHSH and CDR2 LQKENI. This CDR3 has 15 residues. The CDR3 reads CASSPLNAGANVLTF. CDR3 nucleotides: TGTGCCAGCTCTCCCCTTAATGCCGGGGCCAACGTCCTGACTTTC.

The rearrangement uses TRBV2 and TRBJ1-5; D uncertain. CDR1 and CDR2 from the germline V gene are SNHLY and FYNNEI. CDR3 length: 12 residues. V lost 7 bases and J 5 bases, leaving 9 bases between the germline ends. The CDR3 nucleotides read TGTGCCAGCAAAGGTGACCATCAGCCCCAGCATTTT. It is translated as CASKGDHQPQHF.

CDR3 sequence: CASSWTDLREAFF. CDR3 DNA: TGCGCCAGCAGCTGGACAGACCTCAGGGAAGCTTTCTTT. The chain uses TRBV5-1 and TRBJ1-1; weak D call: TRBD1 (6 bases). The CDR3 is 13 residues long. V was shortened by 3 bases and J by 8 bases, with 14 bases between the two germline ends. Germline assignment: CDR1 SGHRS and CDR2 YFSETQ.

CDR3: CASSLVGTGVDEQYF. DNA of the CDR3: TGCGCCAGCAGCTTGGTCGGGACAGGGGTCGACGAGCAGTACTTC. The J gene is TRBJ2-7, the V gene TRBV5-1; 10 bases are shared with TRBD1. V lost 0 bases and J lost 5; bases outside the gene matches: 5. The CDR3 covers 15 residues. Germline V gene data show CDR1 as SGHRS and CDR2 as YFSETQ.

The chain links TRBV20-1 to TRBJ1-1; 7 bases agree with TRBD1. The J segment lost 5 bases and the V segment lost 4 bases, leaving 7 bases of the junction unmatched. Germline loops: CDR1 DFQATT, CDR2 SNEGSKA (reference sequence). This CDR3 is 13 amino acids long. CDR3 in DNA: TGCAGTGCTAAACAGGGGTTAGGGACTGAAGCTTTCTTT. It codes for CSAKQGLGTEAFF.

The chain uses TRBV12-3 or TRBV12-4 and TRBJ2-2; possibly TRBD1 for D (5 bases). This CDR3 is 12 amino acids long. The ends were cut back, 10 bases at V and 3 bases at J, with 9 bases in the middle. CDR3 bases: TGTGCCAACGACAGAGACACCGGGGAGCTGTTTTTT. This translates into CANDRDTGELFF.